What follows describes a single TCR beta chain. Its antigen is unknown. At the DNA level, this CDR3 is encoded by other sequences in the same sample as well. This sample was included in a study of shared clonotypes between healthy human individuals. Findings and caveats of the study: Measured sharing among donors was expected to vary with sequencing depth. Across subsets, estimated richness was generally greater for naive than for memory populations. Generation probabilities were higher for clonotypes shared across all four sorted-subset donors than for unshared ones. The naive CD4 repertoires of a few donors were compared, and around 5.1% of clonotypes were shared.

The V and J ends lost 6 bases and 5 bases, in that order; junction bases with no gene match: 3. CDR3 length: 15 residues. CDR1 is MNHEY and CDR2 is SVGAGI in the germline V gene. Clones were read by immunoSEQ multiplex PCR, and TCRdb kept only the in-frame ones, dropping some. Among over a million clones listed, more than 95% were seen once. The clonotype was recovered from a man aged 25-45 years in good health. The specimen was naive CD4+ T cells sorted from blood. Subset specified: CD45RA+ positively selected. V is TRBV6-5 and J is TRBJ2-2, with TRBD2 identical over 13 bases. CDR3: CASSRLAGGTGELFF. In DNA, the CDR3 is TGTGCCAGCAGCCGACTAGCGGGAGGTACCGGGGAGCTGTTTTTT.